Listed below are T cell receptor beta chains from one sample, sequenced in a study of T cells in Graves' hyperthyroidism and ophthalmopathy. TCRdb independently ran MiXCR on the multiplex PCR reads; one entry per CDR3 protein. The table shows hundreds of thousands of distinct CDR3 sequences, with 11% to 15% occurring only once. Sequencing was carried out using blood. The source is a woman aged 18-29 years with Graves' hyperthyroidism. CDR3s include the opening cysteine and the closing phenylalanine or tryptophan. A D gene is named only where the DNA matches it firmly. Clone size is not always given. Where it is, it says once, few, many or a class for expanded clones.

v_gene	len	d_gene	j_gene	abundance	CDR3nt	CDR3aa
TRBV15	15	TRBD2	TRBJ2-1	few	TGTGCCACCAGCACAATAGCGGGATCCTACAATGAGCAGTTCTTC	CATSTIAGSYNEQFF
TRBV5-1	17	TRBD2	TRBJ2-1	.	TGCGCCAGCAGCTTGGGGACTAGCGGGTACCGAATCGATGAGCAGTTCTTC	CASSLGTSGYRIDEQFF
TRBV12-3/TRBV12-4	13	TRBD1	TRBJ1-2	many	TGTGCCAGCAGTCCCCTGTGGACAGGGGGCTACACCTTC	CASSPLWTGGYTF
TRBV20-1	16	.	TRBJ2-7	many	TGCAGTGCTAGGGTACTAAGCGGAGGAGTTAGCCACGAGCAGTACTTC	CSARVLSGGVSHEQYF
TRBV5-4	18	.	TRBJ1-4	.	TGTGCCAGCAGCTTGGGACCGAGTCGGGGTGCAACTAATGAAAAACTGTTTTTT	CASSLGPSRGATNEKLFF
TRBV15	14	.	TRBJ2-7	few	TGTGCCACCAGCAGTCGGGACCAGAACTACGAGCAGTACTTC	CATSSRDQNYEQYF
TRBV5-1	14	.	TRBJ2-2	few	TGCGCCAGCAGCTTAAAGGGGGACACCGGGGAGCTGTTTTTT	CASSLKGDTGELFF
TRBV6-2/TRBV6-3	18	TRBD2	TRBJ2-7	many	TGTGCCAGCAGTTACACTTCTCGGACTAGCGGGAGTGCCTACGAGCAGTACTTC	CASSYTSRTSGSAYEQYF
TRBV7-3	14	.	TRBJ1-3	.	TGTGCCAGCAGCTTGACGGACTCTGGAAACACCATATATTTT	CASSLTDSGNTIYF
TRBV6-2/TRBV6-3	12	.	TRBJ2-1	.	TGTGCCAGCAGTCTCCCGCTTCAGCTGGTGTTCTTC	CASSLPLQLVFF
TRBV5-1	15	TRBD2	TRBJ2-1	.	TGCGCCAGCAGCCCAGCCGCGGGGGTCTACAATGAGCAGTTCTTC	CASSPAAGVYNEQFF
TRBV12-3/TRBV12-4	13	.	TRBJ2-7	.	TGTGCCAGCTGTCCCAGGACAGACAGGGAGCAGTACTTC	CASCPRTDREQYF
TRBV12-3/TRBV12-4	15	.	TRBJ1-1	many	TGTGCCAGCAGTTTAAATTACCCGGGATACACTGAAGCTTTCTTT	CASSLNYPGYTEAFF
TRBV29-1	11	.	TRBJ2-5	few	TGCAGCGTTGGACAGAAAGAGACCCAGTACTTC	CSVGQKETQYF
TRBV6-1	15	.	TRBJ2-5	many	TGTGCCAGCAGTGAAGGCCCCCCGGTCCGTGAGACCCAGTACTTC	CASSEGPPVRETQYF
TRBV5-6	17	.	TRBJ2-4	few	TGTGCCAGCAGCCGGAGGGGGGACTACAAAGCCAAAAACATTCAGTACTTC	CASSRRGDYKAKNIQYF
TRBV7-2	17	TRBD2	TRBJ2-5	many	TGTGCCAGCAGCTTCCGGAGCACTAGCGGGATAAAAGAGACCCAGTACTTC	CASSFRSTSGIKETQYF
TRBV20-1	19	.	TRBJ2-1	many	TGCAGTGCTAGAGACACATCGGGACCGCGCCTAGCAAACTACAATGAGCAGTTCTTC	CSARDTSGPRLANYNEQFF
TRBV3-1	15	.	TRBJ2-1	.	TGTGCCAGCACCTCCACACGGGAGAGCTACGATGAGCAGTTCTTC	CASTSTRESYDEQFF
TRBV7-2	13	.	TRBJ2-1	many	TGTGCCAGCAGCTTTAGGGGGTGGAATGAGCAGTTCTTC	CASSFRGWNEQFF
TRBV19	11	.	TRBJ2-2	once	TGTGCCACCACCGCAAACGGGGAGCTGTTTTTT	CATTANGELFF
TRBV12-3/TRBV12-4	14	.	TRBJ1-6	.	TGTGCCAGCAGCAACGGGCAGGGAACTTCACCCCTCCACTTT	CASSNGQGTSPLHF
TRBV24-1	16	TRBD1	TRBJ2-2	few	TGTGCCACCAGTGACTCGACAGGGGCCAACTTCGGGGAGCTGTTTTTT	CATSDSTGANFGELFF
TRBV3-1	14	.	TRBJ2-3	many	TGTGCCAGCAGAAACACCCGGAGCACAGATACGCAGTATTTT	CASRNTRSTDTQYF
TRBV15	14	TRBD1	TRBJ2-2	few	TGTGCCACCAGCAGGGGGACAGAGGCCGGGGAGCTGTTTTTT	CATSRGTEAGELFF
TRBV12-3/TRBV12-4	14	.	TRBJ2-7	many	TGTGCCAGCACCTCCCGGGGTTCCCCCTACGAGCAGTACTTC	CASTSRGSPYEQYF
TRBV7-9	13	.	TRBJ2-1	many	TGTGCCAGCAGCCGACCTGGGATGGCGGAGCAGTTCTTC	CASSRPGMAEQFF
TRBV2	18	.	TRBJ1-1	many	TGTGCCAGCAGCCCAGGGGTCGTGCGATCCCTCGGGTACACTGAAGCTTTCTTT	CASSPGVVRSLGYTEAFF
TRBV14	12	.	TRBJ2-1	few	TGTGCCAGCAGCCTACTTCGGGGATCGCAGTTCTTC	CASSLLRGSQFF
TRBV28	15	TRBD1	TRBJ2-2	many	TGTGCCAGCAGTCCAGGACAGGCGAACACCGGGGAGCTGTTTTTT	CASSPGQANTGELFF
TRBV6-2/TRBV6-3	16	.	TRBJ2-6	few	TGTGCCAGTCGGACTACAGCGTTCTCTGGGGCCAACGTCCTGACTTTC	CASRTTAFSGANVLTF
TRBV28	15	.	TRBJ2-1	many	TGTGCCAGCAGTTTACCACCGAGCTCCTACAATGAGCAGTTCTTC	CASSLPPSSYNEQFF
TRBV28	16	.	TRBJ2-3	many	TGTGCCAGCAGTACTCGACAGGATCTGGTCACAGATACGCAGTATTTT	CASSTRQDLVTDTQYF
TRBV9	13	.	TRBJ2-7	.	TGTGCCAGCAGCCAGGGTTTCTACGACGAGCAGTACTTC	CASSQGFYDEQYF
TRBV9	14	.	TRBJ1-1	many	TGTGCCAGCAGCGCGGGACGGTTGAACACTGAAGCTTTCTTT	CASSAGRLNTEAFF
TRBV7-2	17	.	TRBJ2-1	many	TGTGCCAGCAGCTTACGCCGTTTCGGCGGGAAAGGCGATGAGCAGTTCTTC	CASSLRRFGGKGDEQFF
TRBV5-1	15	.	TRBJ2-7	many	TGCGCCAGCTCTGAGGGAACAGGGAGCTCCTACGAGCAGTACTTC	CASSEGTGSSYEQYF
TRBV29-1	13	.	TRBJ2-7	few	TGCAGCGTTGATCCCGGGGACTCCTACGAGCAGTACTTC	CSVDPGDSYEQYF
TRBV2	13	.	TRBJ1-3	many	TGTGCCAGCACCCCCGGGTCTGGAAACACCATATATTTT	CASTPGSGNTIYF
TRBV6-1	15	.	TRBJ2-3	few	TGTGCCAGCAGCCGCGGCAGTTTAAGCACAGATACGCAGTATTTT	CASSRGSLSTDTQYF
TRBV27	13	.	TRBJ1-1	many	TGTGCCAGCAGTTTATCGGGGTGGTCTGAAGCTTTCTTT	CASSLSGWSEAFF
TRBV12-3/TRBV12-4	16	TRBD1	TRBJ1-5	many	TGTGCCAGCAGCGGCGGACAGGGTTGGAGCAATCAGCCCCAGCATTTT	CASSGGQGWSNQPQHF
TRBV29-1	13	.	TRBJ2-7	few	TGCAGCGTTGAAGCTGACTACTCCTACGAGCAGTACTTC	CSVEADYSYEQYF
TRBV24-1	16	TRBD2	TRBJ2-1	.	TGTGCCACCTCGGGACTAGCGGCCGTGGGCTACAATGAGCAGTTCTTC	CATSGLAAVGYNEQFF
TRBV28	13	.	TRBJ2-7	many	TGTGCCAGCAGTTTACGCGCGGACTACGAGCAGTACTTC	CASSLRADYEQYF
TRBV6-5	16	.	TRBJ2-5	many	TGTGCCAGCAGTTACGTTCCTTCTGGATTAAAAGAGACCCAGTACTTC	CASSYVPSGLKETQYF
TRBV6-5	17	.	TRBJ1-2	.	TGTGCCAGCAGTTACTCTAAAAAAGGCGGACCTCTTCATGGCTACACCTTC	CASSYSKKGGPLHGYTF
TRBV10-3	15	TRBD1	TRBJ1-6	.	TGTGCCATCAGTGACCTGGGACAGGGGGATTCACCCCTCCACTTT	CAISDLGQGDSPLHF
TRBV5-1	14	.	TRBJ1-2	.	TGCGCCAGCAGCTTGGTTACGGGAGGCTATGGCTACACCTTC	CASSLVTGGYGYTF
TRBV11-2	16	TRBD2	TRBJ2-7	many	TGTGCCAGCAGCCGCCTCGGACTAGCGAGAACCTACGAGCAGTACTTC	CASSRLGLARTYEQYF
TRBV24-1	15	TRBD1	TRBJ1-5	few	TGTGCCACCAGTGATTCCAAACAGGGGCTTCAGCCCCAGCATTTT	CATSDSKQGLQPQHF
TRBV11-2	12	.	TRBJ1-1	many	TGTGCCAGCAGCTTAGGGGACACTGAAGCTTTCTTT	CASSLGDTEAFF
TRBV7-9	16	TRBD2	TRBJ2-3	.	TGTGCCAGCAGCGCCGCAGCGGGAGCCCACACAGATACGCAGTATTTT	CASSAAAGAHTDTQYF
TRBV20-1	14	.	TRBJ1-1	many	TGCAGTGCTATCGGGCAGGGAAGAGGATATGAAGCTTTCTTT	CSAIGQGRGYEAFF
TRBV6-1	19	.	TRBJ1-1	many	TGTGCCAGCAGTGAAGAAGGGGCCACAGGGAGAAGGATGAACACTGAAGCTTTCTTT	CASSEEGATGRRMNTEAFF
TRBV6-1	15	.	TRBJ1-1	many	TGTGCCAGCAGTGCCCTGGGGGCGGGAGACACTGAAGCTTTCTTT	CASSALGAGDTEAFF
TRBV6-1	12	.	TRBJ1-5	few	TGTGCCAGCCAGGACAGCACGCAGCCCCAGCATTTT	CASQDSTQPQHF